This is a list of T cell receptor beta chains from one sample in a study of monozygotic twins with inflammatory bowel disease. With the 5' RACE reads reprocessed, TCRdb shows one record per CDR3 protein and no DNA. This sample's table has around 380,000 distinct CDR3 sequences. The source material was blood. The receptors come from a human donor with ulcerative colitis or Crohn's disease, or a healthy co-twin of an affected twin (not recorded which). CDR3s include the opening cysteine and the closing phenylalanine or tryptophan.

v_call	j_call	cdr3_length	cdr3_aa
TRBV7-6	TRBJ2-2	14	CASSSGVDHGELFF
TRBV6-5	TRBJ2-2	16	CASSYFWTGPSGELFF
TRBV5-4	TRBJ2-2	17	CASSLPSSGKSTGELFF
TRBV11-2	TRBJ2-2	13	CASSLAGDGELFF
TRBV4-1	TRBJ2-3	14	CASSQGGDADTQYF
TRBV6-2/TRBV6-3	TRBJ1-1	13	CASSWDITDEAFF
TRBV28	TRBJ2-5	15	CASSFIGTDQETQYF
TRBV10-3	TRBJ2-7	12	CAIRSQGDEQYF
TRBV5-1	TRBJ2-3	16	CASSLGTSVRADTQYF
TRBV7-2	TRBJ2-7	13	CASSFSSAYEQYF
TRBV5-1	TRBJ2-7	15	CASSSTPGQDYEQYF
TRBV7-9	TRBJ2-7	13	CASSPALASEQYF
TRBV20-1	TRBJ1-6	13	CSAWTPDNSPLHF
TRBV9	TRBJ2-1	17	CASSVPMTGDPHNEQFF
TRBV6-1	TRBJ2-3	14	CASRRHKDTDTQYF
TRBV5-1	TRBJ2-1	13	CASSYSSGDEQFF
TRBV7-9	TRBJ1-1	15	CASSETTGVNTEAFF
TRBV11-2	TRBJ2-5	17	CASSLESAGGPQETQYF